This T cell receptor (beta chain) is drawn from a study of T cell responses to AZD1222 COVID-19 vaccine (dated by TCRdb to about 2021). Background for the entire study: A total of over 230 trial participants underwent TCR sequencing, of whom about 210 received two doses of AZD1222 and some 25 received two doses of the MenACWY control vaccine. Trial participants were enrolled into age subgroups of 18-55, 56-69 and 70-plus years, which contained about 150, 28 and 57 TCR-sequenced participants, respectively. Broader findings and caveats from the paper: No day 14 peak-response samples were available, so repertoires were characterized only after the peak T cell response. Spike-specific TCR breadth and depth rose significantly after two AZD1222 doses compared with day 0 and with MenACWY recipients. In the small 56-69-year group, the increase in depth fell short of significance, most likely because of low power. Participants were mostly white British and included more females than males, and it was suggested by the authors that clonal diversity may have been underestimated. The whole spike protein was spanned by vaccine-associated CD4 TCRs, and dominant responses were seen in regions 160-218 and 743-854. Nearly half of unique spike-specific TCRs reportedly recognized epitopes outside regions mutated in the B.1.351 and B.1.1.7 variants. Conclusions about previously exposed vaccinees are limited, since just six AZD1222 recipients were seropositive for SARS-CoV-2 at baseline.

Details on this clone: There is no known antigen for this receptor. No much larger clonotype is one base removed from it; base qualities were not supplied.

The sample's time point label, decoded: baseline before first vaccination. Explained via the paper, the treatment or condition label denotes: meningococcal conjugate vaccine given as trial control. Vaccinee samples came from UK trials COV001 and COV002, including a single-blind randomized controlled phase 2/3 trial of AZD1222 (ChAdOx1 nCoV-19) in healthy adults. Trial participant PBMC samples were collected at day 0 and day 28 after the second dose for TCRbeta chain sequencing. The CDR3 regions of human TCRbeta chains were subjected to immunosequencing. As for the original processing: TCRs in the repertoires were compared against a reference library of SARS-CoV-2-specific TCRs that had been generated with the MIRA antigen-specificity platform. Breadth was defined as the fraction of unique TCRs that were SARS-CoV-2-associated, and depth was defined as the fraction of total T cells that were SARS-CoV-2-associated. Each spike-specific TCR was assigned to its reactive spike region and to a CD4 or CD8 class using the MIRA data. Log10-transformed breadth and depth values were compared by one-way ANOVA with Sidak's multiple comparisons tests. The table comes from immuneACCESS by way of TCRdb, which keeps in-frame sequences with V and J called. Part of the clones is missing from these tables; in studies checked, under half for an unresolved V gene and the rest for unknown reasons. Clonal size and the V and J genes are those of that table, whereas D and trimming came from the DNA. The sample table shows some 99,000 clones, and nearly 90% are seen once. The ten top clones hold roughly 13% of the sample.

The germline V gene sets CDR1 to SGHRS and CDR2 to YFSETQ. V lost 2 bases and J lost 6 bases, and the count of bases not matched to a germline gene is 17. The CDR3 starts with the cysteine, ends with the phenylalanine, and has 17 residues. The only DNA kept is the CDR3, 51 bases in frame from the first base. The sequencing used peripheral blood, collected on day 0 of MenACWY control vaccination. The rearrangement combines TRBV5-1 with TRBJ2-7; a stretch of 7 junction bases matches TRBD1. The clonotype comes from an adult in good health. The nucleotides are TGCGCCAGCAGCTTATTAGGGGACAGTCCCCTCCGGAGCGAGCAGTACTTC. It translates as CASSLLGDSPLRSEQYF.